This record covers a single TCR beta chain. Here immunoSEQ multiplex PCR was the method, and the copy in TCRdb shows in-frame clones only, minus some. This sample carries 95,000 to 150,000 clones, around 81% of them seen once, and the ten largest clones take about 2.1%. The data were taken from a study of blood T cell repertoires in COVID-19. Across the study: The origin of the acute and convalescent COVID-19 samples was the United States, Italy and Spain.

Germline V gives CDR1 LNHDA, CDR2 SQIVND (reference sequence). The CDR3 is made up of 14 amino acids. V was shortened by 3 bases and J by 5 bases, with 13 bases between the two germline ends. The source of this sequence is a man between 65 and 85 years old with acute or convalescent COVID-19. Sequences were obtained from peripheral blood. V is TRBV19 and J is TRBJ1-1; the D gene is possibly TRBD1 (6 bases). The CDR3 sequence is CASSITGKKTEAFF. The CDR3 coding sequence is TGTGCCAGTAGTATCACAGGGAAAAAGACTGAAGCTTTCTTT.